This TCR beta chain was identified during a study of blood T cell repertoires in COVID-19. Looking at the study overall: Samples of COVID-19 (acute and convalescent) were obtained from the United States, Italy and Spain. T cells, B-cell-depleted T cells, or PBMCs provided the cDNA or gDNA that served as material.

Methods used by the authors: Quantification of nucleated cells was approximated via reference gene primer amplification. The assay was immunoSEQ multiplex PCR, and TCRdb's table has in-frame clones only and misses some. The V and J calls and clone size come from that table; D and trimming were worked out from the DNA. There are about 260,000 clones in the sample; 84% occur only once, and around 4.2% lies in the top ten. V dropped 0 bases and J dropped 2 bases, with 20 bases sitting between them. Germline V gene lookup returns CDR1 SGHRS and CDR2 YFSETQ. The length of the CDR3 is 18 residues. This sequence was found in a man aged 55 to 70 with acute or convalescent COVID-19. The J gene is TRBJ1-1, the V gene TRBV5-1; D call uncertain. Input material: peripheral blood. The CDR3 DNA follows: TGCGCCAGCAGCTTGGCCTTCTTCCAGGAACCCCGTAACACTGAAGCTTTCTTT. It is translated as CASSLAFFQEPRNTEAFF. Variable domain in full (rest from reference TRBV5-1 and TRBJ1-1): KAGVTQTPRYLIKTRGQQVTLSCSPISGHRSVSWYQQTPGQGLQFLFEYFSETQRNKGNFPGRFSGRQFSNSRSEMNVSTLELGDSALYLCASSLAFFQEPRNTEAFFGQGTRLTVV.